This TCR beta chain was documented in a study of cytomegalovirus exposure and HLA in healthy donors. Germline V gene data show CDR1 as SGHTA and CDR2 as FQGNSA. Losses at the gene ends were 5 bases for V and 1 base for J; bases not matched to a gene: 5. CDR3 length: 15 residues. Amplification used 60 Vbeta primers and 13 Jbeta primers. TCRdb keeps only in-frame clones here, not all; method: immunoSEQ multiplex PCR. This table holds 100,000 or so clones, around 78% found once. The receptor was derived from a woman in her forties in good health and CMV-seropositive. The specimen sequenced was PBMCs. The rearrangement uses TRBV7-2 and TRBJ1-5; 7 bases are a match to TRBD1. CDR3 in amino acids: CASSPLTGSNQPQHF. The CDR3 DNA reads TGTGCCAGCAGCCCACTGACAGGGAGCAATCAGCCCCAGCATTTT.